These 3 T cell receptor beta chains came from one sample sequenced in a study of blood T cell repertoires in COVID-19. Measured with immunoSEQ multiplex PCR; TCRdb has only the in-frame clones, and not every one. This table holds around 340,000 clones, 80% to 90% found once. Input material: PBMCs or T cells enriched from blood (not recorded which). The receptors were sampled from a woman between 40 and 50 years old with acute COVID-19.

The chain recombines TRBV7-6 with TRBJ2-1, with 10 bases aligning to TRBD2. V lost 5 bases and J lost 3; bases outside the gene matches: 7. The CDR3 is made up of 16 amino acids. From germline, CDR1 is SGHVS and CDR2 FNYEAQ. The CDR3 DNA sequence: TGTGCCAGCAGCCCCAAGGGACTAGCGTTCTACAATGAGCAGTTCTTC. Translating gives CASSPKGLAFYNEQFF. The full variable domain, with the rest looked up from reference TRBV7-6 and TRBJ2-1, is GAGVSQSPRYKVTKRGQDVALRCDPISGHVSLYWYRQALGQGPEFLTYFNYEAQQDKSGLPNDRFSAERPEGSISTLTIQRTEQRDSAMYRCASSPKGLAFYNEQFFGPGTRLTVL.

This clone has more than one count but fewer than ten. J is TRBJ1-5 and V is TRBV10-3, with a tentative D call TRBD1 (6 bases). The CDR3 length is 15 residues. Germline CDR1 is ENHRY and CDR2 is SYGVKD. The V gene lost 3 bases and the J gene lost 7 bases, with 16 bases spanning the gap. CDR3 bases: TGTGCCATCAGTGACTACAGGGACAATAACCAGCCCCAGCATTTT. Its protein is CAISDYRDNNQPQHF.

The chain uses TRBV7-3 and TRBJ1-2, with a tentative D call TRBD1 (5 bases). The CDR3 is 13 amino acids. Germline V CDR1 and CDR2: SGHTA, FQGTGA. V lost 0 bases to trimming and J lost 13 bases, with 15 bases between them. CDR3 sequence: CASSLTYRTDATF. CDR3 coding DNA: TGTGCCAGCAGCTTAACGTACAGGACCGACGCCACCTTC.